This entry lists 19 T cell receptor beta chains sequenced from one sample in a study of human T cells and chemical hapten exposure. Time point noted: patch test 1, 2 weeks after DPC sensitization. Treatment noted: therapeutic diphenylcyclopropenone sensitization with weekly scalp DPC. TCRdb called the RACE reads again in MiXCR, with one record for every CDR3 protein. Here the sample spans nearly 350,000 distinct CDR3 sequences, roughly 6.9% being singletons. The material was whole blood, obtained in connection with sensitization to the hapten diphenylcyclopropenone (DPC). Receptors originate from a woman between 18 and 29 years old with alopecia areata. Some clones in this sample may be carry-over from other donors' samples.

This clonotype was detected a few times. V gene TRBV10-3 combines with J gene TRBJ2-3; 8 bases fit TRBD2. Germline lookup yields CDR1 ENHRY and CDR2 SYGVKD. This CDR3 region has 14 residues. With 7 bases clipped from V and 5 bases from J, the junction kept 8 bases outside the gene matches. The CDR3 coding sequence is TGTGCCATCACGGGGGGGCCGAGGATAGATACGCAGTATTTT. Protein product: CAITGGPRIDTQYF.

This clonotype has just a few counts. V and J are TRBV5-6 and TRBJ2-7; D gene ambiguous. CDR3 length equals 13 residues. Germline V CDR1 and CDR2: SGHDT, YYEEEE. The V gene lost 0 bases and the J gene lost 8 bases, with 12 bases spanning the gap. CDR3 nucleotide sequence: TGTGCCAGCAGCTTGGGCGAAAGGTGGAAGCAGTACTTC. Encoded protein: CASSLGERWKQYF.

The chain employs TRBV9 and TRBJ1-6; 10 bases match TRBD1. This CDR3 comprises 15 residues. Looked up from germline, CDR1 is SGDLS and CDR2 is YYNGEE. The J segment lost 9 bases and the V segment lost 0 bases, leaving 3 bases of the junction unmatched. For the CDR3, the DNA is TGTGCCAGCAGCGTAGGGACAGGGGGTAGTTCACCCCTCCACTTT. Translating it yields CASSVGTGGSSPLHF.

This rearrangement joins TRBV6-5 to TRBJ2-2, with a possible D match to TRBD2 (6 bases). This CDR3 region has 16 residues. Germline CDR1 reads MNHEY; CDR2 reads SVGAGI. The ends were cut back, 0 bases at V and 1 base at J, with 9 bases in the middle. The CDR3 region has the DNA TGTGCCAGCAGTTACTCGATGGGGGGGAACACCGGGGAGCTGTTTTTT. Protein sequence: CASSYSMGGNTGELFF.

This clonotype was recorded a few times. DNA for the CDR3: TGTGCCAGCAGTTACGATGGGACAGGGTTGGGGGGCACTGAAGCTTTCTTT. Translation: CASSYDGTGLGGTEAFF. The chain joins TRBV6-2 or TRBV6-3 to TRBJ1-1; 9 nucleotides agree with TRBD1. The CDR3 loop spans 17 amino acids. CDR1 MNHEY and CDR2 SVGEGT come from the germline V gene. With 2 bases clipped from V and 4 bases from J, the junction kept 11 bases outside the gene matches.

This clonotype appeared many times. The CDR3 nucleotides are TGTGCCAGCAGGCTCCAAGGGGCCTTAGAAGCTTTCTTT. Amino acids: CASRLQGALEAFF. This chain links TRBV12-3 or TRBV12-4 with TRBJ1-1; a weak D match, TRBD1 (5 bases). Trimming left V 6 bases short and J 8 bases short, with 16 bases between. CDR3 size: 13 residues.

In its sample, this clonotype was seen many times. V and J are TRBV12-3 or TRBV12-4 and TRBJ1-3; D gene uncertain. Trimming left V 10 bases short and J 4 bases short, with 14 bases between. The CDR3 extends over 13 amino acids. CDR3 nucleotide sequence: TGTGCCACCTCAACGGGAGCCGGAAACACCATATATTTT. Its protein is CATSTGAGNTIYF.

The chain carries TRBV2 and TRBJ2-7, with TRBD1 as a possible D gene (6 bases). From germline, CDR1 is SNHLY and CDR2 FYNNEI. The V end was cut by 8 bases, the J end by 2 bases, with 13 bases between. This CDR3 contains 13 residues. CDR3 in DNA: TGTGCCAGCGAAGTGGACAGCGCCTACGAGCAGTACTTC. Protein product: CASEVDSAYEQYF.

This clonotype was recorded a few times. This sequence joins TRBV12-3 or TRBV12-4 and TRBJ1-5; D ambiguous. The CDR3 runs 13 residues. Trimming took 0 bases from V and 5 from J, leaving 5 bases between them. CDR3 sequence: CASSLALHQPQHF. For the CDR3, the DNA is TGTGCCAGCAGTTTAGCTCTCCATCAGCCCCAGCATTTT.

The rearrangement joins TRBV4-1 to TRBJ1-1; TRBD1 might be the D (5 bases). Trimming removed 2 bases at V and 12 bases at J, with 10 bases between. Per germline, CDR1 MGHRA and CDR2 YSYEKL. The CDR3 is 11 amino acids. The DNA for the CDR3 is TGCGCCAGCAGCCAACAGGGTAACCCTTTCTTT. Encoded protein: CASSQQGNPFF.

This clonotype came up a few times. The V gene is TRBV7-9, the J gene TRBJ1-2; D perhaps matches TRBD1 (6 bases). Germline values: CDR1 SEHNR, CDR2 FQNEAQ (reference sequence). The CDR3 spans 14 residues. V was pared by 5 bases and J by 2 bases, with 12 bases between. CDR3 sequence reads: CASSRQETNYGYTF. The CDR3 DNA sequence: TGTGCCAGCAGCAGACAGGAAACGAACTATGGCTACACCTTC.

The J gene is TRBJ2-3, the V gene TRBV7-2, with D perhaps matching TRBD2 (6 bases). Germline-derived CDR1 and CDR2 are SGHTA and FQGNSA. This CDR3 is 17 amino acids long. V was trimmed by 5 bases and J by 2 bases, leaving 20 bases between them. The CDR3 DNA sequence: TGTGCCAGCAGCCCCCACCGACTAGGAAGGGCCACAGATACGCAGTATTTT. It codes for CASSPHRLGRATDTQYF.

This clonotype was detected ten times or more. The chain combines TRBV7-2 with TRBJ2-3, with 15 bases aligning to TRBD2. This CDR3 spans 15 amino acids. Germline CDR1 is SGHTA and CDR2 is FQGNSA. Trimming removed 4 bases from V and 6 bases from J; junction bases left unmatched: 2. Written as DNA, the CDR3 is TGTGCCAGCAGCTGGACTAGCGGGGGGGCTGATACGCAGTATTTT. Translating gives CASSWTSGGADTQYF.

The chain is built from TRBV15 and TRBJ2-2; 7 bases fit TRBD1. CDR3 length: 15 amino acids. Germline values: CDR1 LNHNV, CDR2 YYDKDF (reference sequence). J lost 4 bases, V lost 5 bases, and 7 bases had no gene match. In nucleotides, the CDR3 is TGTGCCACCAGCTTTCACAGGGGCAGCACCGGGGAGCTGTTTTTT. Translation gives CATSFHRGSTGELFF.

Of note for this clonotype: This sequence may be a read error, since a much larger clone differs from it by one base. This chain connects TRBV4-1 to TRBJ2-3, with unresolved D. There are 13 residues in the CDR3. CDR1 and CDR2 from the germline V gene are MGHRA and YSYEKL. This CDR3 is CACSQAAGDTQYF. CDR3 sequence (DNA): TGCGCCTGCAGCCAAGCCGCCGGCGATACGCAGTATTTT.

V usage is TRBV11-2 and J usage is TRBJ2-3; D uncertain. The V gene lost 1 base and the J gene lost 0 bases, with 17 bases spanning the gap. Per germline, CDR1 SGHAT and CDR2 FQNNGV. CDR3 length equals 18 residues. Here the CDR3 DNA reads TGTGCCAGCAGCTTAGGATCCCCGAAGGCACCGAGCACAGATACGCAGTATTTT. This encodes CASSLGSPKAPSTDTQYF.

This clonotype was found many times. The chain employs TRBV7-6 and TRBJ2-1; 8 bases fit TRBD1. The CDR3 spans 15 residues. The germline V gene encodes CDR1 SGHVS and CDR2 FNYEAQ. J gave up 5 bases and V 5 bases, and 8 bases lay outside the gene matches. CDR3 region: CASSGRTGLHNEQFF. CDR3 coding DNA: TGTGCCAGCAGCGGTCGGACAGGGCTACACAATGAGCAGTTCTTC.

Many counts were recorded for this clonotype. V and J are TRBV9 and TRBJ2-2; D unclear. Germline CDR1 SGDLS, CDR2 YYNGEE. This CDR3 region has 14 residues. V shed 0 bases and J shed 4 bases, with 7 bases lying between them. CDR3 sequence (DNA): TGTGCCAGCAGCGTAGTCGAAGGCACCGGGGAGCTGTTTTTT. It encodes CASSVVEGTGELFF. The entire variable domain, with the rest obtained from reference TRBV9 and TRBJ2-2, is as follows: DSGVTQTPKHLITATGQRVTLRCSPRSGDLSVYWYQQSLDQGLQFLIQYYNGEERAKGNILERFSAQQFPDLHSELNLSSLELGDSALYFCASSVVEGTGELFFGEGSRLTVL.

In this sample, this clonotype turned up many times. One junction end disagrees with the germline gene, perhaps due to a read error. The chain links TRBV12-3 or TRBV12-4 to TRBJ2-5, with 7 bases identical to TRBD1. CDR3 length: 13 amino acids. The DNA of the CDR3 is TGTGCCAGCAGCTTAGGGGGCACAGAGACCCAGTACTTC. This encodes CASSLGGTETQYF.